These T cell receptor beta chains were read from a single sample in a study of OX40 agonist ivuxolimab in advanced cancers. Generated by immunoSEQ multiplex PCR, the TCRdb table keeps only in-frame clones and is missing some. The sample includes about 83,000 clones, approximately 79% of them seen just once. The material sequenced was CD4+ or CD8+ T cells sorted from blood, taken in a trial of the OX40 agonist ivuxolimab. These receptors were obtained from an adult with an advanced solid tumor such as melanoma, head and neck, liver or kidney cancer. CDR3s include the opening cysteine and the closing phenylalanine or tryptophan. Each record gives: V gene, D gene, J gene, CDR3 protein, CDR3 DNA. D genes are given only for firm matches.

V gene: TRBV5-4
D gene: NA
J gene: TRBJ2-1
CDR3 protein: CASSFSSTYNEQFF
CDR3 DNA: TGTGCCAGCAGCTTTTCCAGCACCTACAATGAGCAGTTCTTC

V gene: TRBV27
D gene: NA
J gene: TRBJ2-5
CDR3 protein: CASSLLWQETQYF
CDR3 DNA: TGTGCCAGCAGTTTATTATGGCAAGAGACCCAGTACTTC

V gene: TRBV19
D gene: NA
J gene: TRBJ1-2
CDR3 protein: CASSIEVLNNYGYTF
CDR3 DNA: TGTGCCAGTAGTATAGAGGTACTCAATAACTATGGCTACACCTTC

V gene: TRBV28
D gene: NA
J gene: TRBJ1-1
CDR3 protein: CASSSRTGARNTEAFF
CDR3 DNA: TGTGCCAGCAGTTCCCGGACCGGGGCAAGGAACACTGAAGCTTTCTTT

V gene: TRBV6-5
D gene: NA
J gene: TRBJ1-1
CDR3 protein: CASSRTDTRVTEAFF
CDR3 DNA: TGTGCCAGCAGCCGGACGGACACCCGGGTCACTGAAGCTTTCTTT

V gene: TRBV18
D gene: NA
J gene: TRBJ1-5
CDR3 protein: CASSPLPFNQPQHF
CDR3 DNA: TGTGCCAGCTCACCACTACCTTTCAATCAGCCCCAGCATTTT

V gene: TRBV28
D gene: TRBD2
J gene: TRBJ2-7
CDR3 protein: CASSFLVRGGYLEQYF
CDR3 DNA: TGTGCCAGCAGTTTCCTAGTCCGGGGGGGGTATTTGGAGCAGTACTTC

V gene: TRBV9
D gene: NA
J gene: TRBJ2-7
CDR3 protein: CASSPNRLSDGGPRVIQQYF
CDR3 DNA: TGTGCCAGCAGCCCCAATCGTCTCTCTGATGGAGGACCTCGGGTGATTCAGCAGTACTTC

V gene: TRBV27
D gene: NA
J gene: TRBJ1-6
CDR3 protein: CASSPVIPRRNSPLHF
CDR3 DNA: TGTGCCAGCTCCCCAGTCATTCCACGGCGTAATTCACCCCTCCACTTT

V gene: TRBV11-2
D gene: NA
J gene: TRBJ2-4
CDR3 protein: CASSLDRGRGEYVKNIQYF
CDR3 DNA: TGTGCCAGCAGCTTAGATCGGGGTAGAGGGGAGTATGTCAAAAACATTCAGTACTTC

V gene: TRBV7-8
D gene: NA
J gene: TRBJ1-2
CDR3 protein: CASSLVQKDYGYTF
CDR3 DNA: TGTGCCAGCAGCTTAGTCCAGAAAGACTATGGCTACACCTTC

V gene: TRBV28
D gene: NA
J gene: TRBJ1-2
CDR3 protein: CASSLAGNYGYTF
CDR3 DNA: TGTGCCAGCAGTTTAGCGGGGAACTATGGCTACACCTTC

V gene: TRBV6-6
D gene: TRBD1
J gene: TRBJ1-1
CDR3 protein: CASSPDRGKAFF
CDR3 DNA: TGTGCCAGCAGCCCGGACAGGGGAAAGGCTTTCTTT

V gene: TRBV30
D gene: NA
J gene: TRBJ1-2
CDR3 protein: CAWSLARTNYGYTF
CDR3 DNA: TGTGCCTGGTCCCTAGCCCGGACCAACTATGGCTACACCTTC

V gene: TRBV4-1
D gene: TRBD1
J gene: TRBJ2-7
CDR3 protein: CASSQVGQYEQYF
CDR3 DNA: TGCGCCAGCAGCCAAGTGGGACAGTACGAGCAGTACTTC

V gene: TRBV9
D gene: NA
J gene: TRBJ1-3
CDR3 protein: CASSVDSGRSGNTIYF
CDR3 DNA: TGTGCCAGCAGCGTAGATTCGGGGCGCTCTGGAAACACCATATATTTT

V gene: TRBV4-1
D gene: TRBD2
J gene: TRBJ2-5
CDR3 protein: CASSQDLGGVEETQYF
CDR3 DNA: TGCGCCAGCAGCCAAGATCTGGGGGGGGTAGAAGAGACCCAGTACTTC

V gene: TRBV10-3
D gene: TRBD1
J gene: TRBJ1-3
CDR3 protein: CAISAQGQGDTIYF
CDR3 DNA: TGTGCCATCAGCGCCCAGGGACAGGGGGACACCATATATTTT